These T cell receptor beta chains were read from a single sample in a study of T-cell reconstitution after alpha-beta-depleted transplantation in children. TCRdb independently ran MiXCR on the PCR reads; one entry per CDR3 protein. This table holds 800,000 to 1,000,000 distinct CDR3 sequences, roughly 29% found once. Material: PBMCs, mostly from graft donor cells, obtained 360 days after TCRalphabeta/CD19-depleted stem cell transplant. The receptors come from a boy in the first two years of life who had a stem cell transplant for SCID, so the T cells may come from the graft donor. Each CDR3 is given with its conserved first and last residue. A D gene is named only where the DNA matches it firmly. Clone size appears in some rows only: once, few, many, or a class for an expanded clone.

>TRBV29-1|TRBJ2-5|.|.
CSGGGSSWETQYF
TGCAGCGGGGGGGGCAGTTCCTGGGAGACCCAGTACTTC
>TRBV28|TRBJ1-5|TRBD1|.
CASTSSPGGHKPSNQPQHF
TGTGCCAGCACCTCATCTCCAGGGGGACATAAACCTAGCAATCAGCCCCAGCATTTT
>TRBV5-1|TRBJ2-7|.|.
CASSLGVTENSYEQYF
TGCGCCAGCAGCTTGGGTGTGACAGAGAACTCCTACGAGCAGTACTTC
>TRBV12-3/TRBV12-4|TRBJ2-3|.|.
CASRTRVSTDTQYF
TGTGCCAGCAGGACTAGAGTCAGCACAGATACGCAGTATTTT
>TRBV6-1|TRBJ1-2|.|.
CASTTRGSTGYTF
TGTGCCAGCACCACGCGAGGTTCTACGGGCTACACCTTC
>TRBV10-3|TRBJ2-2|.|few
CAISDQVGTGELFF
TGTGCCATCAGTGACCAGGTTGGCACCGGGGAGCTGTTTTTT
>TRBV14|TRBJ1-2|TRBD1|few
CASSHPGTDGYTF
TGTGCCAGCAGCCACCCGGGGACAGATGGCTACACCTTC
>TRBV6-5|TRBJ2-6|.|.
CASSYGRTDFSGANVLTF
TGTGCCAGCAGTTACGGTCGGACAGACTTTTCTGGGGCCAACGTCCTGACTTTC
>TRBV6-1|TRBJ2-7|.|many
CASSDRAYEQYF
TGTGCCAGCAGTGACAGGGCCTACGAGCAGTACTTC
>TRBV29-1|TRBJ2-7|.|.
CSAVGAYEQYF
TGCAGCGCGGTGGGGGCCTACGAGCAGTACTTC
>TRBV20-1|TRBJ1-3|TRBD1|once
CSETGVSGNTIYF
TGCAGTGAGACAGGGGTCTCTGGAAACACCATATATTTT
>TRBV5-1|TRBJ2-7|.|.
CASSLICPGPLFYEQYF
TGCGCCAGCAGCTTGATTTGCCCGGGACCCCTGTTCTACGAGCAGTACTTC
>TRBV7-8|TRBJ2-5|TRBD2|.
CASSQSGGSQETQYF
TGTGCCAGCAGTCAAAGCGGGGGGTCCCAAGAGACCCAGTACTTC
>TRBV5-1|TRBJ1-2|.|.
CASSLGDISSGYTF
TGCGCCAGCAGCCTGGGAGATATCTCCTCTGGCTACACCTTC
>TRBV12-3/TRBV12-4|TRBJ1-1|.|.
CASSLRESNTEAFF
TGTGCCAGCAGTTTGCGGGAGAGTAACACTGAAGCTTTCTTT
>TRBV2|TRBJ1-6|TRBD1|.
CASPGTAFSYNSPLHF
TGTGCCAGCCCCGGGACAGCCTTCTCCTATAATTCACCCCTCCACTTT
>TRBV20-1|TRBJ2-7|.|few
CSAREDSEQYF
TGCAGTGCTAGAGAGGACAGCGAGCAGTACTTC
>TRBV7-3|TRBJ2-3|TRBD2|.
CASSTGLAGTDTQYF
TGCGCCAGCAGCACGGGACTAGCGGGCACAGATACGCAGTATTTT
>TRBV10-3|TRBJ2-7|.|.
CAISDFRATAYEQYF
TGTGCCATCAGTGATTTCAGGGCCACGGCCTACGAGCAGTACTTC
>TRBV18|TRBJ2-1|.|few
CASSPGGSNEQFF
TGTGCCAGCTCACCGGGGGGTTCCAATGAGCAGTTCTTC
>TRBV12-3/TRBV12-4|TRBJ2-3|TRBD2|few
CASSPGTSVDTQYF
TGTGCCAGCAGTCCCGGGACTAGCGTGGATACGCAGTATTTT
>TRBV6-5|TRBJ2-2|.|few
CASSYSRGNTGELFF
TGTGCCAGCAGTTACTCTAGGGGGAACACCGGGGAGCTGTTTTTT
>TRBV2|TRBJ2-7|.|few
CASRSQGSYQRTYEQYF
TGTGCCAGCAGATCCCAGGGTTCCTATCAAAGGACCTACGAGCAGTACTTC
>TRBV2|TRBJ2-6|.|once
CASHGTGANVLTF
TGTGCCAGCCATGGGACCGGGGCCAACGTCCTGACTTTC
>TRBV11-2|TRBJ2-4|TRBD1|.
CASSHQDRGHIQYF
TGTGCCAGCAGTCATCAGGACAGGGGACACATTCAGTACTTC
>TRBV28|TRBJ2-7|TRBD1|few
CAAGDRVPYEQYF
TGTGCCGCAGGCGACAGGGTACCCTACGAGCAGTACTTC
>TRBV15|TRBJ2-2|.|.
CATSRDVRRNTGELFF
TGTGCCACCAGCAGAGATGTGCGGAGGAACACCGGGGAGCTGTTTTTT
>TRBV20-1|TRBJ1-6|TRBD1|few
CSARGVAGGRYNSPLHF
TGCAGTGCTAGAGGGGTGGCAGGGGGACGGTATAATTCACCCCTCCACTTT
>TRBV20-1|TRBJ2-2|.|.
CSARGTLNTGELFF
TGCAGTGCTAGAGGGACGCTGAACACCGGGGAGCTGTTTTTT
>TRBV4-2|TRBJ2-1|.|many
CASSQEGRGWSYNEQFF
TGTGCCAGCAGCCAAGAAGGAAGGGGATGGTCCTACAATGAGCAGTTCTTC
>TRBV18|TRBJ1-1|TRBD1|.
CASSPRDRENTEAFF
TGTGCCAGCTCACCCCGGGACAGGGAAAACACTGAAGCTTTCTTT
>TRBV29-1|TRBJ2-5|.|.
CSVLSPEKGVKTQYF
TGCAGCGTCTTGAGTCCGGAGAAGGGGGTGAAGACCCAGTACTTC